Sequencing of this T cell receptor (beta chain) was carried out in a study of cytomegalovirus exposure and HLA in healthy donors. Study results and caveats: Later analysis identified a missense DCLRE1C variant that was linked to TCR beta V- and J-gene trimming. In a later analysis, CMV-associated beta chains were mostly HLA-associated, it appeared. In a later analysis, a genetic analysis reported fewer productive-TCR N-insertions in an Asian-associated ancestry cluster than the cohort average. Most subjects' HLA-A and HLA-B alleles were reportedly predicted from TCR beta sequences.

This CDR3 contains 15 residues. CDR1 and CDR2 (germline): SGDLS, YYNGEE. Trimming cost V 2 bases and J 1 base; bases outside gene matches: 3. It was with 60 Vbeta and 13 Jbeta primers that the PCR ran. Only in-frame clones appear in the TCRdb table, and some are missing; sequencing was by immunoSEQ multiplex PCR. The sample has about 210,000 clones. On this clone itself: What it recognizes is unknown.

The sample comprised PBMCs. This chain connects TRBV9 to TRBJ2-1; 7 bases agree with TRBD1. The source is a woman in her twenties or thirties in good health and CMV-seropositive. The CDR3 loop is CASSVQGDSYNEQFF. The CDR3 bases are TGTGCCAGCAGCGTCCAGGGGGATTCCTACAATGAGCAGTTCTTC.